One and the same sample provided the 18 T cell receptor beta chains below, sequenced in a study of regulatory T cells in long-lasting Graves disease. This sample's time point: persistent/refractory GD, antithyroid drugs over 5 years with positive TRAb. RNA isolated from PBMCs was used to make the TCR library. With iRepertoire HTBI primers and Arm-PCR of CDR3 regions, TCR beta libraries were built. Each CDR3 protein is one row after TCRdb ran MiXCR on the multiplex PCR reads. The sample gives around 510,000 distinct CDR3 sequences, less than 25% of which show up once; 7.8% is in the top ten. The sequencing here drew on peripheral blood mononuclear cells (PBMCs), taken when the disease was refractory, from a patient treated with antithyroid drugs. These receptor sequences come from a female donor with Graves disease.

Of note for this clonotype: A single base is all that separates this from a far larger clone, so a read error is likely. The J gene is TRBJ2-5, the V gene TRBV6-2 or TRBV6-3; 7 bases are shared with TRBD2. CDR3 length equals 13 residues. Germline loops: CDR1 MNHEY, CDR2 SVGEGT. The CDR3 is CASSYSGGETRYF. In DNA form, the CDR3 reads TGTGCCAGCAGTTACTCTGGGGGGGAGACCCGGTACTTC.

V usage is TRBV27 and J usage is TRBJ1-1; possible D gene TRBD1, 6 bases. Trimming stripped 4 bases from V and 1 base from J, with 10 bases between. The V gene's germline CDR1 is MNHEY and CDR2 SMNVEV (reference sequence). The CDR3 runs 14 residues. CDR3 sequence reads: CASSYGGQNTEAFF. CDR3 in DNA: TGTGCCAGCAGTTACGGGGGACAGAACACTGAAGCTTTCTTT.

This clonotype has ten or more counts. The gene calls are TRBV20-1 and TRBJ2-7; 7 bases line up with TRBD1. The germline V gene encodes CDR1 DFQATT and CDR2 SNEGSKA (reference sequence). CDR3 size: 14 residues. With V trimmed by 5 bases and J by 0 bases, 7 bases remained unmatched. Here the CDR3 DNA reads TGCAGTGCTTCCCTGACAGGGAACTCCTACGAGCAGTACTTC. This sequence encodes CSASLTGNSYEQYF.

This chain uses TRBV19 with TRBJ1-1; 11 bases align to TRBD1. With V trimmed by 3 bases and J by 4 bases, 4 bases remained unmatched. The CDR3 contains 15 residues. Germline V lookup: CDR1 LNHDA, CDR2 SQIVND (reference sequence). The CDR3 nucleotides are TGTGCCAGTAGTATGGGACAGGGGGAGGCCACTGAAGCTTTCTTT. This translates into CASSMGQGEATEAFF.

The chain couples TRBV29-1 to TRBJ1-2; TRBD1 matches 8 bases. Trimming took 5 bases from V and 5 from J; bases not matched to a gene: 10. From germline, CDR1 is SQVTM and CDR2 ANQGSEA. The CDR3 length is 14 residues. The CDR3 here is CSVYIRDRTYGYTF. DNA of the CDR3: TGCAGCGTTTATATCCGGGACAGGACGTATGGCTACACCTTC.

This clonotype was seen at least ten times. The rearrangement uses TRBV7-9 and TRBJ2-7; D is perhaps TRBD2 (5 bases). Germline CDR1 and CDR2: SEHNR and FQNEAQ (reference sequence). V was clipped by 1 base and J by 6 bases, with 13 bases between them. This CDR3 region has 14 residues. CDR3 sequence (DNA): TGTGCCAGCAGCTTAGAATCGTTCAGCGGCGAGCAGTACTTC. It is translated as CASSLESFSGEQYF.

In its sample, this clonotype was seen many times. The chain carries TRBV4-1 and TRBJ1-2; D may be TRBD1 (5 bases). Germline-derived CDR1 and CDR2 are MGHRA and YSYEKL. The CDR3 totals 15 residues. V was cut by 0 bases and J by 6 bases, with 14 bases left in between. Written as DNA, the CDR3 is TGCGCCAGCAGCCAAGACGAGGGACGGACTAATGGCTACACCTTC. It translates to CASSQDEGRTNGYTF.

The rearrangement joins TRBV6-1 to TRBJ2-1; D may be TRBD1 (6 bases). The V gene's germline CDR1 is MNHNS and CDR2 SASEGT. V was cut by 6 bases and J by 6 bases, with 15 bases left in between. There are 14 residues in the CDR3. CDR3: CASSLTGLGNEQFF. The CDR3 DNA reads TGTGCCAGCAGCTTGACAGGTCTCGGCAATGAGCAGTTCTTC.

CDR3 residues: CSVGLTDTQYF. CDR3 sequence (DNA): TGCAGCGTGGGATTGACAGATACGCAGTATTTT. The chain recombines TRBV29-1 with TRBJ2-3; D call uncertain. V was pared by 6 bases and J by 3 bases, with 7 bases between. Germline CDR1 is SQVTM and CDR2 is ANQGSEA. This CDR3 is built from 11 residues.

This clonotype was seen only a few times. V and J are TRBV5-6 and TRBJ1-1; no firm D call. With 2 bases removed from V and 1 base from J, the gap between germline ends came to 18 bases. This CDR3 spans 17 amino acids. Germline loops: CDR1 SGHDT, CDR2 YYEEEE. The CDR3 DNA follows: TGTGCCAGCAGCTTTGGCGTTTCAGACCCGGGGAACACTGAAGCTTTCTTT. It translates to CASSFGVSDPGNTEAFF. Looking up the rest from reference TRBV5-6 and TRBJ1-1 gives the full variable domain: DAGVTQSPTHLIKTRGQQVTLRCSPKSGHDTVSWYQQALGQGPQFIFQYYEEEERQRGNFPDRFSGHQFPNYSSELNVNALLLGDSALYLCASSFGVSDPGNTEAFFGQGTRLTVV.

The chain recombines TRBV9 with TRBJ1-1; possible D gene TRBD1, 6 bases. The germline V gene has CDR1 SGDLS and CDR2 YYNGEE. V lost 3 bases to trimming and J lost 3 bases, with 9 bases between them. The CDR3 is 13 residues long. The CDR3 sequence: CASSAGGYTEAFF. CDR3 DNA sequence: TGTGCCAGCAGCGCCGGGGGCTACACTGAAGCTTTCTTT.

The chain employs TRBV4-1 and TRBJ2-7; 9 bases line up with TRBD2. The trim removed 2 bases at V and 6 bases at J, leaving 20 bases unmatched. The CDR3 runs to 19 residues. CDR1 is MGHRA, CDR2 YSYEKL, per germline. The CDR3 nucleotides read TGCGCCAGCAGCCAAACTCTACGTATCGCGGGAGGGCAATTCGGCGAGCAGTACTTC. Residues: CASSQTLRIAGGQFGEQYF.

This sequence joins TRBV18 and TRBJ1-5; 8 positions agree with TRBD1. The CDR3 spans 16 residues. Germline V lookup: CDR1 KGHSH, CDR2 LQKENI. The trim removed 3 bases at V and 6 bases at J, leaving 10 bases unmatched. CDR3 bases: TGTGCCAGCTCACCTGTTGGACAGGGAGTAGCTCAGCCCCAGCATTTT. It codes for CASSPVGQGVAQPQHF.

The chain couples TRBV5-1 to TRBJ2-7; D is ambiguous. The germline V gene has CDR1 SGHRS and CDR2 YFSETQ. V was clipped by 0 bases and J by 1 base, with 8 bases between them. The CDR3 spans 14 residues. CDR3 coding DNA: TGCGCCAGCAGCTTGGATGCCGGTTCCTACGAGCAGTACTTC. Translating it yields CASSLDAGSYEQYF.

This clonotype was detected many times. The chain is built from TRBV6-1 and TRBJ2-7; 8 bases are a match to TRBD2. Germline values: CDR1 MNHNS, CDR2 SASEGT. This CDR3 is built from 14 residues. Losses at the gene ends were 4 bases for V and 5 bases for J; bases not matched to a gene: 7. The CDR3 reads CASSGQRERDEQYF. CDR3 nucleotide sequence: TGTGCCAGCAGTGGTCAGCGGGAGCGGGACGAGCAGTACTTC.

This clonotype was recorded once. V gene TRBV20-1 combines with J gene TRBJ1-2, with D perhaps TRBD1 (6 bases). CDR3 length equals 15 residues. Germline values: CDR1 DFQATT, CDR2 SNEGSKA (reference sequence). V lost 4 bases and J lost 4, with 19 bases in between. The CDR3 sequence is CSAIGDSGQLYGYTF. The DNA of the CDR3 is TGCAGTGCTATTGGAGACTCGGGACAACTCTATGGCTACACCTTC.

V gene TRBV20-1 combines with J gene TRBJ2-7, with 16 bases identical to TRBD2. Losses at the gene ends were 5 bases for V and 4 bases for J; bases not matched to a gene: 8. CDR1 DFQATT and CDR2 SNEGSKA come from the germline V gene (reference sequence). The CDR3 is 16 residues long. The CDR3 loop reads CSASGTSGRALYEQYF. Here the CDR3 DNA reads TGCAGTGCTTCCGGGACTAGCGGGAGGGCCCTTTACGAGCAGTACTTC.

On this clonotype itself: A single base separates this from a much larger clone, so it may be a read error. This chain links TRBV7-2 with TRBJ1-3; no definite D call. Germline assignment: CDR1 SGHTA and CDR2 FQGNSA. V lost 2 bases to trimming and J lost 2 bases, with 13 bases between them. The CDR3 extends over 16 amino acids. The CDR3 loop is CASSLRPPGPGNTIYF. The CDR3 region has the DNA TGTGCCAGCAGCTTAAGGCCTCCAGGCCCTGGAAACACCATATATTTT.